This TCR beta chain came from a study of shared clonotypes between healthy human individuals (dated by TCRdb to 2018 to 2021). In terms of the full investigation: A few men and two women, aged 18 to 49 years, made up the cohort. Between about 0.8 and 9 billion PBMCs per donor were obtained by leukapheresis. Libraries were prepared and TCR repertoires were sequenced by different laboratories using diverse techniques, in order to increase sequencing depth and limit assay-specific biases. Blood TCR repertoires of roughly 5 healthy adults were deeply sequenced to estimate repertoire size and the extent of clonotype sharing between individuals. For each donor, CD4 naive and CD4 memory were each given three plates, CD8 naive was given two plates, and CD8 memory was given one plate.

In regard to this clone: The antigen it binds to is not known. It has no much larger one-base neighbor in the sample; base qualities were not kept.

What the research found in general, with its limitations: Rarefaction of sorted-subset datasets indicated incomplete sequencing despite the large sequencing depth. Naive subsets generally had larger estimated clonotype richness than memory subsets. About 4.5% of naive CD4, roughly 3.6% of naive CD8, roughly 2.4% of memory CD4, and about 0.4% of memory CD8 clonotypes were shared across a handful of donors. Sampling was restricted to blood, and TCR repertoires in tissues likely differ from the TCR repertoires found in blood. Pairwise subsampling led to the expectation that sequencing depth would affect the degree of clonotype sharing among donors. Compared with non-shared clonotypes, clonotypes shared by all four sorted-subset donors had higher generation probabilities. The small number of donors limited the genetic and exposure-history diversity represented.

The donors were healthy, HIV-negative adults who had no recently reported acute infections or vaccinations. Every donor was a Caucasian adult living in Nashville, Tennessee, USA. CD4+ T cells were enriched through magnetic negative selection, after which naive cells were positively selected on CD45RA and the remaining negative fraction served as the memory subset. Blood was collected by leukapheresis, and PBMCs were isolated by Ficoll-Histopaque density gradient centrifugation and then cryopreserved in liquid nitrogen vapor phase. Analytical flow cytometry was used to check the purity and quantity of each magnetically sorted T cell population. Each sorted fraction had its genomic DNA isolated and then quantified by UV absorbance on a Nanodrop 2000c. TCR CDR3 regions were amplified from genomic DNA by multiplex PCR using the deep immunoSEQ assay. Extracted genomic DNA from each cell subset was spread evenly across all wells of several immunoSEQ 96-well plates, with each plate serving as a replicate. Each replicate PCR for sorted subsets received roughly 0.2 ug genomic DNA, equal to some 32,000 T cell genomes. Purified libraries were measured with a Qubit 3.0 fluorometer, size-checked on a Bioanalyzer 2100, and measured again with the KAPA Library Quantification kit. Every immunoSEQ 96-well plate was sequenced on a dedicated single-read 150-cycle Illumina NextSeq 550 flow cell. The published analysis was carried out like this. Because the immunoSEQ output included only junctional sequences and no quality scores, the filtering could not be the same as the filtering used for full-length reads. To assign V/J genes and CDR3, sequences were annotated against IMGT germline references using PyIR, a Python wrapper for IgBLAST v1.9. Reads with weak V/J assignments (E-value above 1e-6), missing CDR3, stop codons, out-of-frame junctions, or ambiguous translated residues were removed. V3J clonotypes were defined as sequences sharing an identical inferred V gene, J gene, and CDR3 amino acid sequence. Percentage overlap between repertoires was calculated by dividing the number of shared unique clonotypes by the size of the smaller repertoire. Three approaches were used to assess repertoire richness: RTK rarefaction, the Chao1 estimator, and Recon v2.1 estimates of unobserved clonotypes. OLGA was used to compute generation probabilities for all TCRbeta clonotypes that the gDNA method yielded from a handful of donors. TCRdb provides this immuneACCESS table in a form limited to in-frame rearrangements. Some clones are lacking; in checked studies, under half of them reflect an unresolved V gene, and why the rest are absent is not known. The DNA was the basis for D and trimming; V, J and clone size are from that table. The sample data list about 960,000 clones, and more than 75% of these were observed just once. The top ten clonotypes cover around 1.5% of the sample.

Per the germline V gene, SGHRS is the CDR1 and YFSETQ is the CDR2. V is shortened by 4 bases, J by 8 bases, and the region joining them spans 15 bases. From cysteine to phenylalanine, the CDR3 is 14 amino acids long. Only the CDR3 portion is preserved as DNA: 42 bases, with reading frame beginning at the first base. The TCR sequence derives from a man aged 18 to 29 in good health. The specimen sequenced was memory CD4+ T cells sorted from blood. The cell subset or site label on this specimen signifies: CD45RA-negative fraction. The chain couples TRBV5-1 to TRBJ1-4; the D region possibly corresponds to TRBD1 (6 bases align). The base sequence is TGCGCCAGCAGCCCAGACAGGCCCGGAGAAAAACTGTTTTTT. Translation gives CASSPDRPGEKLFF.